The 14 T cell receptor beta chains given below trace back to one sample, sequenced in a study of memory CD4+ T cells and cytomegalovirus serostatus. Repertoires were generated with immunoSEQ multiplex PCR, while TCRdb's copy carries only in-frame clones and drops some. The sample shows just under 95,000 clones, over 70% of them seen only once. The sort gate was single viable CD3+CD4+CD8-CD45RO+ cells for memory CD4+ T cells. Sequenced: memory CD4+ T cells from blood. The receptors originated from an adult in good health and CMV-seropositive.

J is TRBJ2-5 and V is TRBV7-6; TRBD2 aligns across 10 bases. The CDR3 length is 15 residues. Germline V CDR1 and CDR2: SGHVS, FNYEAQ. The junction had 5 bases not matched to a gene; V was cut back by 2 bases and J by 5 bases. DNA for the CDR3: TGTGCCAGCAGCTTATCTAGCGGGAGAGGCGAGACCCAGTACTTC. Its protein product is CASSLSSGRGETQYF.

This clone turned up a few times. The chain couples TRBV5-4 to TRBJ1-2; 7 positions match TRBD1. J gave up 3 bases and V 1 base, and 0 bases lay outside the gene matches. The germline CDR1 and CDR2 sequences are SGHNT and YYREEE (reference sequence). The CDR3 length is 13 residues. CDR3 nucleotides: TGTGCCAGCAGCTTGACAGGGGACTATGGCTACACCTTC. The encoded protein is CASSLTGDYGYTF. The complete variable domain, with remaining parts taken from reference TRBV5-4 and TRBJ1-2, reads ETGVTQSPTHLIKTRGQQVTLRCSSQSGHNTVSWYQQALGQGPQFIFQYYREEENGRGNFPPRFSGLQFPNYSSELNVNALELDDSALYLCASSLTGDYGYTFGSGTRLTVV.

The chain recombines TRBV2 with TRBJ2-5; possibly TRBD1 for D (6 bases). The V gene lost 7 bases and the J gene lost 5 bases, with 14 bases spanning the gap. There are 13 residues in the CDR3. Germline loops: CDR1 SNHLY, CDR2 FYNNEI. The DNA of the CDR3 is TGTGCCAGCATGGGGCAGGGGACGGAGACCCAGTACTTC. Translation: CASMGQGTETQYF. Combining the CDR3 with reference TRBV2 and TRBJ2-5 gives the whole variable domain EPEVTQTPSHQVTQMGQEVILRCVPISNHLYFYWYRQILGQKVEFLVSFYNNEISEKSEIFDDQFSVERPDGSNFTLKIRSTKLEDSAMYFCASMGQGTETQYFGPGTRLLVL.

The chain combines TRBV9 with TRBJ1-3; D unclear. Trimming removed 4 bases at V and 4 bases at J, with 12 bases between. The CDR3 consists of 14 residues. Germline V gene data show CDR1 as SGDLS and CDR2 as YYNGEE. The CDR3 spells CASSPLGQGNTIYF. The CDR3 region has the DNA TGTGCCAGCAGCCCCCTAGGGCAGGGAAACACCATATATTTT.

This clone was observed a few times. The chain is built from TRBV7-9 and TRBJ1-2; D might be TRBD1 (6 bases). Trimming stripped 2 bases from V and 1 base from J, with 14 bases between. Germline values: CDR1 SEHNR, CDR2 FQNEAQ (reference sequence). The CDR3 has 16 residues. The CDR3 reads CASSLSGGLNNYGYTF. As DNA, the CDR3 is TGTGCCAGCAGCTTAAGTGGGGGGCTGAATAACTATGGCTACACCTTC.

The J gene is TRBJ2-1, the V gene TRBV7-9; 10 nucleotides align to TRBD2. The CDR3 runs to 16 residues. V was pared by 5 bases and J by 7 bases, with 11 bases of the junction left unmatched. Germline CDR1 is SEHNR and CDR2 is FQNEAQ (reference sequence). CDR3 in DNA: TGTGCCAGCAGCCCCCGGGGTAGCGGGAGGTATAATGAGCAGTTCTTC. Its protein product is CASSPRGSGRYNEQFF.

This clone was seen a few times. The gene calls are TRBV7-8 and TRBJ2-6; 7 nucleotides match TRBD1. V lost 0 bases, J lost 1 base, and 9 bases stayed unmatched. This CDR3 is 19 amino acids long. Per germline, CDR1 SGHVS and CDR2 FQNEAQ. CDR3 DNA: TGTGCCAGCAGCTTAGCCCCTGTACAGGGGAGTTCTGGGGCCAACGTCCTGACTTTC. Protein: CASSLAPVQGSSGANVLTF.

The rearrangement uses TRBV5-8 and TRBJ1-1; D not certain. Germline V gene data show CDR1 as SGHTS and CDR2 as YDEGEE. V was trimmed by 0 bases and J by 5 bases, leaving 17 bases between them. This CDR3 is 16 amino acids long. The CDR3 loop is CASSLVGRLMGTEAFF. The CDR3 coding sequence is TGTGCCAGCAGCTTGGTAGGGCGCCTGATGGGGACTGAAGCTTTCTTT. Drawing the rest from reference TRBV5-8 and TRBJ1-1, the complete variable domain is EAGVTQSPTHLIKTRGQQATLRCSPISGHTSVYWYQQALGLGLQFLLWYDEGEERNRGNFPPRFSGRQFPNYSSELNVNALELEDSALYLCASSLVGRLMGTEAFFGQGTRLTVV.

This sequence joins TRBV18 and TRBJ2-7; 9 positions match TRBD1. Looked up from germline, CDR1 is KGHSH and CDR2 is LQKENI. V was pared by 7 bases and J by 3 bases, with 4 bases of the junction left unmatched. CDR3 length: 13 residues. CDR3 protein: CASFTDRGYEQYF. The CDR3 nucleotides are TGTGCCAGCTTTACGGACAGGGGCTACGAGCAGTACTTC. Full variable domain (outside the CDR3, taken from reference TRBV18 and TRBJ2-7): NAGVMQNPRHLVRRRGQEARLRCSPMKGHSHVYWYRQLPEEGLKFMVYLQKENIIDESGMPKERFSAEFPKEGPSILRIQQVVRGDSAAYFCASFTDRGYEQYFGPGTRLTVT.

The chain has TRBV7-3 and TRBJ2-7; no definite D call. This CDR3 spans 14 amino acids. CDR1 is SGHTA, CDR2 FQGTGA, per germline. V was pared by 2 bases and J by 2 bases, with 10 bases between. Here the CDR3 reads CASSLEVGTYEQYF. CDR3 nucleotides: TGTGCCAGCAGCTTAGAAGTAGGTACCTACGAGCAGTACTTC.

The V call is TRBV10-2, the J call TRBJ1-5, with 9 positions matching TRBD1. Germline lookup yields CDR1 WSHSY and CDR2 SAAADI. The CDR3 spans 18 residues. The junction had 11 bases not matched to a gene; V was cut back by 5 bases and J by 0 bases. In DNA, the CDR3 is TGCGCCAGCAGTTCACGACCGGGACAGGGCTTTAGCAATCAGCCCCAGCATTTT. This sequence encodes CASSSRPGQGFSNQPQHF.

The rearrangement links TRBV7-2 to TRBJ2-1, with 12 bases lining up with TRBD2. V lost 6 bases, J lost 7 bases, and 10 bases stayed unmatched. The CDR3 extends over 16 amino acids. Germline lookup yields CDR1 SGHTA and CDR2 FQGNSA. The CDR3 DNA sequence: TGTGCCAGCAGACCGAAACTAGCGGGAGGTAGAAATGAGCAGTTCTTC. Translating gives CASRPKLAGGRNEQFF.

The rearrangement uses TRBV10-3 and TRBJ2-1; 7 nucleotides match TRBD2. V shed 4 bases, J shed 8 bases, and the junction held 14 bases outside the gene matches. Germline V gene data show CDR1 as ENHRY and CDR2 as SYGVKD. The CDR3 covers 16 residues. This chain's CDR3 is CAISGRVGEGPDEQFF. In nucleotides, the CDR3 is TGTGCCATCAGTGGTAGAGTGGGGGAGGGCCCAGATGAGCAGTTCTTC.

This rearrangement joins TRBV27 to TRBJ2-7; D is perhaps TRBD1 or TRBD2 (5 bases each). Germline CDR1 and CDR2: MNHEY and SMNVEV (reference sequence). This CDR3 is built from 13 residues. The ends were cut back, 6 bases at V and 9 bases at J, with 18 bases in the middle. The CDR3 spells CASSPRDRRTQYF. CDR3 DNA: TGTGCCAGCAGCCCTAGGGACCGTCGGACGCAGTACTTC.